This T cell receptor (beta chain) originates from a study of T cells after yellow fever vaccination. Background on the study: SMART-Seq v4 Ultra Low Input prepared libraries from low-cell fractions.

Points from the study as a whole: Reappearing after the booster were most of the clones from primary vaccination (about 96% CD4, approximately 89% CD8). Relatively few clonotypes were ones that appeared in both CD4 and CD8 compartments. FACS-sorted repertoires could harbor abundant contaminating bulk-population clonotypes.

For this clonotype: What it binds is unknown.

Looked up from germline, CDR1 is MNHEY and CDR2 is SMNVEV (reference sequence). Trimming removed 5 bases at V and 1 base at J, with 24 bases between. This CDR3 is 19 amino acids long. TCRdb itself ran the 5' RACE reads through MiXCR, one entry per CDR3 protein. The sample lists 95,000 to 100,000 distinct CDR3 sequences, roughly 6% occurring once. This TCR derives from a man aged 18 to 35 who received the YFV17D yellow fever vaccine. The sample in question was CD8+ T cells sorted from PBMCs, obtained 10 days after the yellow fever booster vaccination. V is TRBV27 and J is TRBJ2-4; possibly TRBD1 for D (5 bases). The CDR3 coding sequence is TGTGCCAGCAGTGGCTCTGGTAGGGGATTGGGAAGGGCCAAAAACATTCAGTACTTC. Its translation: CASSGSGRGLGRAKNIQYF.